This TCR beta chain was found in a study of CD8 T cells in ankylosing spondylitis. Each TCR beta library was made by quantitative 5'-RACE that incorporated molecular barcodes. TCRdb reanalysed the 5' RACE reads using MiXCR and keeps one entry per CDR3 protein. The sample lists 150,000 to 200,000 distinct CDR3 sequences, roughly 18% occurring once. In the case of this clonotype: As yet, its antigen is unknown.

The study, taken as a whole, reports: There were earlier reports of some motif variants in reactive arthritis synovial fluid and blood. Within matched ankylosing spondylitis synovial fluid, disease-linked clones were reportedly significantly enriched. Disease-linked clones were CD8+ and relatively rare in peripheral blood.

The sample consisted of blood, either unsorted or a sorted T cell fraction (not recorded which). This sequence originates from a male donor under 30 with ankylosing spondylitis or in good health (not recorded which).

The DNA for the CDR3 is TGTGCCAGCAGGGCGAAGGGACAGGGCACAACCTACGAGCAGTACTTC. It yields the protein CASRAKGQGTTYEQYF. The chain recombines TRBV13 with TRBJ2-7; the match to TRBD1 covers 9 bases. Germline V gene data show CDR1 as PRHDT and CDR2 as FYEKMQ (reference sequence). V was pared by 6 bases and J by 2 bases, with 11 bases of the junction left unmatched. There are 16 residues in the CDR3.